This T cell receptor beta chain was sequenced in a study of PD-L1 blockade in urothelial cancer. Study details: Bladder-origin urothelial cancer in males described about 85% of the roughly 30 patients. At 3 weeks (second dose) and 6 weeks after starting treatment, blood was analyzed. Prior regimens of chemotherapy numbered 0 to 3 per patient.

The assay was immunoSEQ multiplex PCR, and TCRdb's table has in-frame clones only and misses some. The top ten clones hold 1.5% to 2% of a sample with under 100,000 clones, roughly 90% of them seen once. The time point was: pretreatment peripheral blood. The TCR originated in a man aged 60-69 years with urothelial cancer. The input for sequencing was PBMCs, taken around atezolizumab (anti-PD-L1) treatment.

The CDR3 protein is CASSQDRPSYNEQFF. CDR3 sequence (DNA): TGTGCCAGCAGCCAAGACAGGCCATCCTACAATGAGCAGTTCTTC. The chain is built from TRBV4-2 and TRBJ2-1; D gene unclear. Trimming pared 0 bases from V and 1 base from J, leaving 7 bases between. Germline V CDR1 and CDR2: LGHNA, YNFKEQ. The CDR3 covers 15 residues.